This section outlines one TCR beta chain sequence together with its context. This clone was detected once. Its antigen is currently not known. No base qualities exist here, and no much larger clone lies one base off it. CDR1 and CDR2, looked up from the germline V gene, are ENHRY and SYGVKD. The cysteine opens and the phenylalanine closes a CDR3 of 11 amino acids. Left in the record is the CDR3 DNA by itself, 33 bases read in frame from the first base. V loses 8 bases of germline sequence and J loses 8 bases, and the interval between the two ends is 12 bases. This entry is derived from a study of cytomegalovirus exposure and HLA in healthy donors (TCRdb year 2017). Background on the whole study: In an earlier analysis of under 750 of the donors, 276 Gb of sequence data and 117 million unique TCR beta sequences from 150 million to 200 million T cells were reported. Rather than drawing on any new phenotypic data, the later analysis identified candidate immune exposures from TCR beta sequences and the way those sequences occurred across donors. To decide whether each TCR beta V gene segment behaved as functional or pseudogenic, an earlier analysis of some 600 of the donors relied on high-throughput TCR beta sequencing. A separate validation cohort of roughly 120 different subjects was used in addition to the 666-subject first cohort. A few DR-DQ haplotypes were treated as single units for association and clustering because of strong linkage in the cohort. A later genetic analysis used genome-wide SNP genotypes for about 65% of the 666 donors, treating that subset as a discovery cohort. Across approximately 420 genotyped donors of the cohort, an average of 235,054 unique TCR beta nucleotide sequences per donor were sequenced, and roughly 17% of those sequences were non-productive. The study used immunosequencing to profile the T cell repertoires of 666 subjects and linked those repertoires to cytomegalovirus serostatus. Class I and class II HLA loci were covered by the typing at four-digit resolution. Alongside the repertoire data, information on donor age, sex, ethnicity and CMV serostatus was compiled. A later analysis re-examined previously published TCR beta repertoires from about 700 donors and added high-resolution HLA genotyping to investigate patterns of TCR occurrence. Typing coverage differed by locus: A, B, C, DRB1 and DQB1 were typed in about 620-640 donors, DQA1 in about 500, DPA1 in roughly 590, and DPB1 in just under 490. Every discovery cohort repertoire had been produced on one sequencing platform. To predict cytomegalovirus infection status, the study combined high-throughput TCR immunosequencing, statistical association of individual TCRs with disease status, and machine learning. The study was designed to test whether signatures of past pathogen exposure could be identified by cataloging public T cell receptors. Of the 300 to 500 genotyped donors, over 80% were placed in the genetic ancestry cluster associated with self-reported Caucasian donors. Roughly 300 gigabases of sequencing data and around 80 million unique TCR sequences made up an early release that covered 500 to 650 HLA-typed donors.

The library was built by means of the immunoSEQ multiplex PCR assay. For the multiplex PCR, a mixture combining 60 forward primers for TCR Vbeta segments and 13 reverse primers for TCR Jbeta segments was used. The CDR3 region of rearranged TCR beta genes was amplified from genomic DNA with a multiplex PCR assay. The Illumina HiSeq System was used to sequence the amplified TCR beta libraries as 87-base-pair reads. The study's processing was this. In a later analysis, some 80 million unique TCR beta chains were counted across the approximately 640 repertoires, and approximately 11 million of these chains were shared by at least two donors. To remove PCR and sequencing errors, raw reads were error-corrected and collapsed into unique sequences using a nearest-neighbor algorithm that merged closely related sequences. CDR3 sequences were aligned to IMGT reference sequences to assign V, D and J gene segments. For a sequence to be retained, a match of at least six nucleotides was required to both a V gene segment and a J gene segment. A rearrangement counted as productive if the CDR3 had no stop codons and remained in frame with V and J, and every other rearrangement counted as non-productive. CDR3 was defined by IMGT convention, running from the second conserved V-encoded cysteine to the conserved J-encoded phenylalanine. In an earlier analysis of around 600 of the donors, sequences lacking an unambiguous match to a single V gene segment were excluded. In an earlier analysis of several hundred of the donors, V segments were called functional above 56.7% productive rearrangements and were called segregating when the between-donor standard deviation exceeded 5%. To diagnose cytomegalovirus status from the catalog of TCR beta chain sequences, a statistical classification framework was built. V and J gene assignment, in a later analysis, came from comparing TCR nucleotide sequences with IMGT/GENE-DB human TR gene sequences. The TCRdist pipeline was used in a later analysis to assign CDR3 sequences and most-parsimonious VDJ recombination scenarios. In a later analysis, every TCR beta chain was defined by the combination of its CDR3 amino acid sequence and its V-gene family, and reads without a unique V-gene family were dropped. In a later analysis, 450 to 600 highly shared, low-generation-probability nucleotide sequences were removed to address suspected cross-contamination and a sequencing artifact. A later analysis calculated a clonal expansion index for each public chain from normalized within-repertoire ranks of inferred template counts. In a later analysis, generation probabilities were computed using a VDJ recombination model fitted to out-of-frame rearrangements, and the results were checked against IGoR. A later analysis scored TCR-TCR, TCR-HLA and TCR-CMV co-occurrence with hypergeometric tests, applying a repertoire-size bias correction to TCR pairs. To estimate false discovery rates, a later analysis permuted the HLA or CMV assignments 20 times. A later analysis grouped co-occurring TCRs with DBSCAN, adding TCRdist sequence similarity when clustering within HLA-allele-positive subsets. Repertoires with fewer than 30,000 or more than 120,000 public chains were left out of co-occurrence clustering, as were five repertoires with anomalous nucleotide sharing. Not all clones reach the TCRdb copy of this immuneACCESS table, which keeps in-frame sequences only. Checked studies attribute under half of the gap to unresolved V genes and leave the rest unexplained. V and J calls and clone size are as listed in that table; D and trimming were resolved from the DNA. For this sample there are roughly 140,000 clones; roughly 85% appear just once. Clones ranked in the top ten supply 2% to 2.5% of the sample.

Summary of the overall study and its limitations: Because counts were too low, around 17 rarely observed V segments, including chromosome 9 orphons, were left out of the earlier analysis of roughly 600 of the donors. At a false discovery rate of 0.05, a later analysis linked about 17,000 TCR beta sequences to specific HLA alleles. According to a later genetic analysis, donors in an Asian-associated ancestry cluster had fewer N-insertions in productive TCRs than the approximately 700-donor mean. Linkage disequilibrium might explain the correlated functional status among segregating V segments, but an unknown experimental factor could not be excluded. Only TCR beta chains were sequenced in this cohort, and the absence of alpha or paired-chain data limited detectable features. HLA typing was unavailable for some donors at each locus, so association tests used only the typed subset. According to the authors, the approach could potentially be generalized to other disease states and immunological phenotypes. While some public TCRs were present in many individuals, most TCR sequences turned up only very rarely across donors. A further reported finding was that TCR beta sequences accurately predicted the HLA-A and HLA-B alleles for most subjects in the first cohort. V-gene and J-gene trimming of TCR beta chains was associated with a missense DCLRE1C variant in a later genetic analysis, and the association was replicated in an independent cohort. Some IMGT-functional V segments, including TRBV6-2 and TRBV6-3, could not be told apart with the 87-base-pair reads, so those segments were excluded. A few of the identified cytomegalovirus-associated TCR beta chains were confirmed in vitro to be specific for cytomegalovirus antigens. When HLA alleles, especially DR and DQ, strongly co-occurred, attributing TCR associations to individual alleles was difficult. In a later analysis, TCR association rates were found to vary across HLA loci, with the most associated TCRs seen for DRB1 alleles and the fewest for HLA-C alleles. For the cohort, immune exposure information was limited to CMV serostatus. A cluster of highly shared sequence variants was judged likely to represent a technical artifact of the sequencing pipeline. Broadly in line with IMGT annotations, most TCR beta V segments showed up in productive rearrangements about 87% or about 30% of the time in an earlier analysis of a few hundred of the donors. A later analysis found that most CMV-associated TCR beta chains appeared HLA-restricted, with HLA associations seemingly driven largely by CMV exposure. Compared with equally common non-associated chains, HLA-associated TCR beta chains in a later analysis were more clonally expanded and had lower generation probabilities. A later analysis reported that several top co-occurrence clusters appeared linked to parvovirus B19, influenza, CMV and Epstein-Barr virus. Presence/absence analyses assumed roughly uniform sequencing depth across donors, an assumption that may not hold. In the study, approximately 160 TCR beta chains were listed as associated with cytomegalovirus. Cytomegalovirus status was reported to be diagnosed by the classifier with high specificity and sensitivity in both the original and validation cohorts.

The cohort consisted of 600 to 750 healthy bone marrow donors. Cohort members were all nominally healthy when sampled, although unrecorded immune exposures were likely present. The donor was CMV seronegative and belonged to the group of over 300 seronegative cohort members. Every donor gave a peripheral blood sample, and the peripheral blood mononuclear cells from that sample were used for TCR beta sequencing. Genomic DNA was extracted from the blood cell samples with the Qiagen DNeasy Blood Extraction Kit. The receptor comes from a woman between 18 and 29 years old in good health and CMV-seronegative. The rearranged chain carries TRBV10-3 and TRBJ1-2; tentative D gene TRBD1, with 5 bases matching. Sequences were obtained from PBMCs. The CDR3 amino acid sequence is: CAIGAGDGYTF. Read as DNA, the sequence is TGTGCCATCGGGGCCGGCGACGGCTACACCTTC.